Below, one TCR beta chain is given with its context. Its target is not known. The sample's treatment: 15 to 20 received Ad26.COV2.S at low or high dose, single or two shots; 5 received placebo; per-sample allocation not given. After the first vaccine or placebo injection, samples were drawn on day 63. This specimen belongs to a study of Ad26.COV2.S vaccination and SARS-CoV-2 variants. Study context: Donor got 5x10^10 or 1x10^11 viral particles of Ad26.COV2.S.

Trimming took 3 bases from V and 4 from J, leaving 12 bases between them. Germline CDR1 and CDR2: SGHTA and FQGTGA. This CDR3 contains 14 residues. Study conclusions and caveats: Placebo recipients showed lower spike-specific TCR breadth than vaccinees. Vaccine and placebo recipients had comparable breadth of non-spike TCRs. Marked by substantial breadth, spike-specific CD8+ and CD4+ T cell responses were reportedly seen after vaccination.

The table came from immunoSEQ multiplex PCR; TCRdb's copy has only in-frame clones and leaves some out. The profile shows some 460,000 clones, about nine tenths of them singletons. The sequence derives from a person aged 18-65 years who received the Ad26.COV2.S COVID-19 vaccine or a placebo. V gene TRBV7-3 combines with J gene TRBJ1-1; D is ambiguous. Sequenced material: peripheral blood, taken in a trial of Ad26.COV2.S vaccine versus placebo. The CDR3 is CASSLEGPATEAFF. In nucleotides, the CDR3 is TGTGCCAGCAGCTTGGAGGGTCCGGCCACTGAAGCTTTCTTT.